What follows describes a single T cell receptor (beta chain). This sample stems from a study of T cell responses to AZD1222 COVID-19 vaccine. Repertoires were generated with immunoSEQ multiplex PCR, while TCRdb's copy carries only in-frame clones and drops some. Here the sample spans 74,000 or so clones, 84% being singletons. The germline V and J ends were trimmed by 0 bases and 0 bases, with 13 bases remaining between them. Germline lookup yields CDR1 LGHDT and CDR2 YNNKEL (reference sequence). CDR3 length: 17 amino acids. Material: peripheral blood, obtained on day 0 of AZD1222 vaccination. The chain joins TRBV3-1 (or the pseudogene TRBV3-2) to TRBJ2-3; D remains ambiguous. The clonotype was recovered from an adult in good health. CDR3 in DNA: TGTGCCAGCAGCCAAGAATCTCAGTTTTTCAGCACAGATACGCAGTATTTT. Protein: CASSQESQFFSTDTQYF.